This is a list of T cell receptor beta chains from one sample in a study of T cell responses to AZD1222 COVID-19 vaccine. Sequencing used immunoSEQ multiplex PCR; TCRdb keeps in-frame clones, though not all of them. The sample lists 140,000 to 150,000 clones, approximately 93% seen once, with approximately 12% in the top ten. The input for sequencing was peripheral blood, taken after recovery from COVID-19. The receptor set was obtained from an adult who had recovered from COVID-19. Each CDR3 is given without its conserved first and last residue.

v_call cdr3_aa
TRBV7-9 ASSLVRGDGYT
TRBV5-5 ASSLAWLETQY
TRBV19 ASNRDISTDTQY
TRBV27 ASSSRGRETGELF
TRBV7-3 ASSPQGSTGELF
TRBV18 ASSPPGTDEKLF
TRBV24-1 ATSPSGRAVTGELF
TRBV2 ASRQTSTGAYGYT
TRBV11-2 ASSLGGLREQF
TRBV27 ASSLSGQTNTGELF
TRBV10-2 ASSGPENTEAF
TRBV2 ASSESSYEQY
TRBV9 ASSVESANYGYT
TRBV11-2 ASSPRTGNTEAF
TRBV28 ASIGGDEKLF
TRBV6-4 ASSDMTMDTEAF
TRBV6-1 ASSDSGTSGDTQY
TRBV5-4 ASSPSGANVLT
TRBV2 ASSHVPYEQY